This T cell receptor beta chain was sequenced during a study of cytotoxic CD8 clonotypes in ibrutinib-treated CLL. Overall study context: Per sample, productive templates averaged 255,043 and productive rearrangements averaged roughly 91,000. Study-level findings and limits: Rising at ibrutinib response, clonality subsequently fell back toward baseline at progression. In comparison with age-matched healthy donors, baseline clonality was higher and tracked circulating CD8+ T-cell counts.

The V and J ends lost 6 bases and 14 bases, in that order; junction bases with no gene match: 14. Germline loops: CDR1 MDHEN, CDR2 SYDVKM. CDR3 length equals 14 residues. The source of roughly 1.9 micrograms of genomic DNA for TCR beta libraries was cryopreserved PBMCs. Worth noting for this clone: Its target is unknown.

Profiled with immunoSEQ multiplex PCR; TCRdb holds only in-frame clones, not every one. This sample has more than 200,000 clones, with nearly 80% found just once. The source was PBMCs, collected after 12 months of ibrutinib treatment. This clonotype originated in a human donor with chronic lymphocytic leukemia. The gene calls are TRBV28 and TRBJ2-3; 10 bases are shared with TRBD2. The CDR3 reads CASSPVKREGQSYF. The CDR3 bases are TGTGCCAGCAGCCCAGTTAAGCGGGAGGGCCAGTCGTATTTT.